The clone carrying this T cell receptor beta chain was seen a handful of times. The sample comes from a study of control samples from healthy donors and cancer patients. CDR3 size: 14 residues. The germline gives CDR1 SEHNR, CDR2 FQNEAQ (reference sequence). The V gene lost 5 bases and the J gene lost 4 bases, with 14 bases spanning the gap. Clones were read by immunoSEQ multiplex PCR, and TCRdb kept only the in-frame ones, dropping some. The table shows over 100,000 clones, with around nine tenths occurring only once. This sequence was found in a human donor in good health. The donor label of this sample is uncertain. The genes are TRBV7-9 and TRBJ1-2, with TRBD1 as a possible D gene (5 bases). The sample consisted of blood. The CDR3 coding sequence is TGTGCCAGCAGCCAGGCGGGGGTCAGCTATGGCTACACCTTC. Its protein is CASSQAGVSYGYTF.